The present entry profiles one TCR beta chain with its context. The antigen remains unidentified. The record originates from a study of beta chain features in type 1 diabetes. Study background: Examination spanned fewer than 140,000,000 sorted cells from all samples.

Study-wide points: Sequencing the cDNA could make cells with high TCR expression show up more than they should. Naive, central memory and regulatory TCRB repertoires appeared more similar among patients than healthy donors.

The single heparinised draw taken from each donor contained about 110 mL of blood on average. Isolated RNA was reverse transcribed in full, so expressed TCRB transcripts were sequenced. Clones were read by immunoSEQ multiplex PCR, and TCRdb kept only the in-frame ones, dropping some. The sample lists some 500,000 clones, over 9.5% seen once, with roughly 0.046% in the top ten. Trimming removed 0 bases at V and 6 bases at J, with 13 bases between. CDR1 and CDR2 from the germline V gene are SEHNR and FQNEAQ (reference sequence). This CDR3 is built from 15 residues. The chain is built from TRBV7-9 and TRBJ2-3, with a possible D match to TRBD2 (5 bases). Material for sequencing was naive CD4+ T cells from blood. This TCR was sampled from a young woman in good health. This CDR3 reads CASSLASYPGDTQYF. The CDR3 DNA is TGTGCCAGCAGCTTAGCGTCTTACCCGGGGGATACGCAGTATTTT.